The text below deals with one T cell receptor beta chain. The antigen it recognizes is unknown. There are no base qualities to consult, and no much larger clone falls within one base. RNA was extracted using the RNeasy kit, and roughly 0.5 to 1 microgram was reverse transcribed with random hexamers. The immunoSEQ multiplex PCR assay, covering 54 Vbeta and 13 Jbeta segments, was used to amplify TCR beta CDR3 regions. Bias from PCR amplification was corrected by using a synthetic template baseline for primer optimization and for computational correction. The paper's data handling went like this. Only productive sequences were kept, with reads annotated to V, D and J genes according to IMGT and analyzed in immunoSEQ Analyzer. Clonality was calculated as one minus the Shannon entropy normalized by log2 of the number of productive unique sequences. Public and private clones were assessed among the 100 most prevalent clones of each patient and control. A clone was defined as Susac-specific if it was absent from the healthy and MS cohorts, from 950 to 1,300 published viral clones and from other ImmuneACCESS disease sequences. In TCRdb, the public reads were trimmed at Q25 with fastp and aligned with MiXCR, with productive beta chains retained. A single entry per CDR3 protein holds the most common genes and DNA from its merged rows. The V and J calls here are based on TCRdb, not the publication. The sample yields roughly 150,000 distinct CDR3 sequences; approximately 95% were counted once. The ten top clones hold approximately 0.17% of the sample.

High-throughput TCR beta sequencing profiled peripheral blood CD8+ and CD4+ T cells from healthy donors, Susac syndrome patients and multiple sclerosis patients. Susac syndrome patients met recently defined diagnostic criteria for definite or probable disease. Bulk CD8+ and CD4+ T cells were purified by magnetic negative isolation, while CD8+ TEMRA cells were enriched using FACS. Blood was collected in EDTA tubes and processed within 24 hours, with PBMCs isolated through density gradient centrifugation. PBMCs intended for TCR sequencing were cryopreserved in liquid nitrogen and were subsequently thawed in a 37 degrees C water bath. The sorted or isolated CD4+, CD8+ and CD8+ TEMRA cells reached a purity of at least 90%. The data were obtained in a study of CD8 T cells in Susac syndrome (dated by TCRdb to between 2018 and 2021). Background on the whole study: Among the sequenced Susac syndrome patients, 5 or 6 had clinically active disease and fewer than 10 were in clinical remission. Susac syndrome patients were therapy-naive, on corticosteroids (some also receiving IVIg), or on IVIg alone at blood withdrawal. Repertoire sequencing was used to test whether CD8+ T cell activation and differentiation in Susac syndrome was antigen driven. The clonality of the CD8+ T cell repertoire was compared across approximately 11 healthy donors, some 14 Susac syndrome patients and roughly 16 multiple sclerosis patients. Paper-wide results and their limitations: The TCR sequencing and HLA analysis was acknowledged to have included a relatively small number of individuals. Looking at Susac-specific public clones, the researchers identified some 16 in the total CD8+ repertoire and five or six in the CD8+ TEMRA repertoire. Clonal expansion was seen in Susac syndrome CD8+ repertoires, peaking in CD8+ TEMRA cells and being greater in clinically active patients than in remitting ones.

The V end loses 0 bases and the J end loses 6 bases, and a stretch of 12 bases separates them. Counted from cysteine to phenylalanine, this CDR3 has 14 amino acids. CDR3 DNA only is kept here, 42 bases in frame from base 1. The origin of this receptor is a human donor with Susac syndrome. The chain was built from TRBV12-3 or TRBV12-4 and TRBJ2-7; the D element might be TRBD1 or TRBD2, as each aligns at 5 bases. Sequenced material: CD8+ T cells from PBMCs. The nucleotide sequence is given as TGTGCCAGCAGTTTAGCATCGTGGGGGACCGAGCAGTACTTC. Translated, this is CASSLASWGTEQYF.